This T cell receptor (beta chain) is from a study of shared clonotypes between healthy human individuals. Per the germline V gene, CDR1 is SGDLS and CDR2 is YYNGEE. The CDR3 runs to 15 residues. V dropped 2 bases and J dropped 2 bases, with 12 bases sitting between them. The assay was run at deep level. Here immunoSEQ multiplex PCR was the method, and the copy in TCRdb shows in-frame clones only, minus some. This repertoire shows around 990,000 clones, about 72% found once; its top ten account for roughly 0.83%. The clonotype originates from a man younger than 30 in good health. Some clones in this sample may be carry-over from other donors' samples. Sequencing was performed on memory CD4+ T cells from PBMCs. The subset is: CD45RA-negative fraction. The J gene is TRBJ2-3, the V gene TRBV9, with D perhaps TRBD1 (6 bases). The CDR3 coding sequence is TGTGCCAGCAGCGTCTCCTGGGGGCTCACAGATACGCAGTATTTT. It specifies CASSVSWGLTDTQYF. Full variable domain (outside the CDR3, taken from reference TRBV9 and TRBJ2-3): DSGVTQTPKHLITATGQRVTLRCSPRSGDLSVYWYQQSLDQGLQFLIQYYNGEERAKGNILERFSAQQFPDLHSELNLSSLELGDSALYFCASSVSWGLTDTQYFGPGTRLTVL.